The next 32 T cell receptor beta chains were all read from a single sample in a study of cytomegalovirus exposure and HLA in healthy donors. The primer mix had 60 Vbeta and 13 Jbeta primers. Profiled with immunoSEQ multiplex PCR; TCRdb holds only in-frame clones, not every one. The sample has about 160,000 clones, approximately 70% seen once. Material: PBMCs. These receptors came from a woman aged 40 to 49 in good health and CMV-seropositive.

V usage is TRBV28 and J usage is TRBJ2-5, with 7 bases fitting TRBD2. From germline, CDR1 is MDHEN and CDR2 SYDVKM. CDR3 length equals 13 residues. Trimming took 5 bases from V and 4 from J; bases not matched to a gene: 4. CDR3 coding DNA: TGTGCCAGCAGTACCGGGACTATAGAGACCCAGTACTTC. Amino acid sequence: CASSTGTIETQYF.

The chain carries TRBV9 and TRBJ2-6; D remains unclear. The length of the CDR3 is 14 residues. V dropped 4 bases and J dropped 2 bases, with 7 bases sitting between them. Germline V gene lookup returns CDR1 SGDLS and CDR2 YYNGEE. The CDR3 DNA reads TGTGCCAGCAGCTCCTTAACTGGGGCCAACGTCCTGACTTTC. Translation gives CASSSLTGANVLTF.

This rearrangement joins TRBV19 to TRBJ1-3; D not resolved. Trimming stripped 9 bases from V and 2 bases from J, with 5 bases between. The CDR3 has 11 amino acids. CDR1 LNHDA and CDR2 SQIVND come from the germline V gene (reference sequence). The DNA of the CDR3 is TGTGCCAGCACAGCTGGAAACACCATATATTTT. Its translation: CASTAGNTIYF.

As concerns this clone: At the DNA level, this CDR3 is encoded by other sequences in the same sample as well. V and J are TRBV21-1 and TRBJ2-7; the listed D gene, TRBD2, was not tested against the DNA. TRBV21-1 is recorded as a pseudogene. The CDR3 has 19 residues. CDR3 sequence reads: CASSKVSTSGGAYSPEQYF. The CDR3 DNA reads as TGTGCCAGCAGCAAAGTGTCGACTAGCGGGGGGGCCTATAGTCCCGAGCAGTACTTC.

This rearrangement joins TRBV5-1 to TRBJ2-3; D may be TRBD1 (6 bases). This CDR3 region has 18 residues. Germline V lookup: CDR1 SGHRS, CDR2 YFSETQ. Trimming took off 1 base at V and 1 base at J, with 19 bases between the two ends. The CDR3 loop reads CASSLTTGYWGGTDTQYF. In nucleotides, the CDR3 is TGCGCCAGCAGCTTGACAACAGGGTATTGGGGTGGCACAGATACGCAGTATTTT.

V gene TRBV2 combines with J gene TRBJ1-5; D is possibly TRBD1 (6 bases). CDR1 and CDR2 (germline): SNHLY, FYNNEI. The CDR3 runs 14 residues. Trimming took 2 bases from V and 4 from J, leaving 9 bases between them. CDR3 sequence: CASSEQGMNQPQHF. The CDR3 DNA sequence: TGTGCCAGCAGTGAACAGGGGATGAATCAGCCCCAGCATTTT.

The chain recombines TRBV7-3 with TRBJ2-2; 12 bases match TRBD1. Per the germline V gene, CDR1 is SGHTA and CDR2 is FQGTGA. This CDR3 spans 16 amino acids. V was pared by 5 bases and J by 7 bases, with 8 bases of the junction left unmatched. The CDR3 sequence: CASSRQGQGAIGELFF. DNA of the CDR3: TGTGCCAGCAGCCGGCAGGGACAGGGGGCGATCGGGGAGCTGTTTTTT.

The J gene is TRBJ1-1, the V gene TRBV6-6; D ambiguous. This CDR3 has 11 residues. Between the trimmed V and J ends, which lost 9 bases and 4 bases, there was a span of 9 bases. Germline CDR1 is MNHNY and CDR2 is SVGAGI (reference sequence). The CDR3 protein is CASGGITEAFF. In DNA, the CDR3 is TGTGCCAGTGGAGGGATCACTGAAGCTTTCTTT.

The genes are TRBV5-6 and TRBJ2-7; 7 bases line up with TRBD2. J lost 0 bases, V lost 0 bases, and 0 bases had no gene match. The CDR3 has 14 amino acids. In germline, CDR1 is SGHDT, CDR2 YYEEEE. DNA for the CDR3: TGTGCCAGCAGCTTGGGCGGGAGCTCCTACGAGCAGTACTTC. It specifies CASSLGGSSYEQYF.

The chain couples TRBV5-1 to TRBJ2-1; D gene unclear. The V end lost 4 bases, the J end lost 0 bases, and 8 bases lay between the germline ends. This CDR3 is 14 amino acids long. Germline CDR1 SGHRS, CDR2 YFSETQ. The CDR3 bases are TGCGCCAGCAGCCCTACCCCCTCCTACAATGAGCAGTTCTTC. It codes for CASSPTPSYNEQFF.

This chain joins TRBV7-2 and TRBJ1-1; TRBD1 matches 7 bases. Trimming at V came to 5 bases and at J to 0 bases, leaving 6 bases not matched to a gene. The CDR3 runs 15 residues. Germline-derived CDR1 and CDR2 are SGHTA and FQGNSA. The CDR3 nucleotides are TGTGCCAGCAGCCCCTCACAGGGGATGAACACTGAAGCTTTCTTT. Protein sequence: CASSPSQGMNTEAFF.

The J gene is TRBJ2-1, the V gene TRBV7-2; TRBD2 matches at 13 bases. J gave up 8 bases and V 5 bases, and 12 bases lay outside the gene matches. This CDR3 has 17 residues. Germline assignment: CDR1 SGHTA and CDR2 FQGNSA. CDR3 nucleotides: TGTGCCAGCAGCCCCTTTACTAGCGGGAGGGCCATACATGAGCAGTTCTTC. Its translation: CASSPFTSGRAIHEQFF. The full variable domain, completed using reference TRBV7-2 and TRBJ2-1, is GAGVSQSPSNKVTEKGKDVELRCDPISGHTALYWYRQSLGQGLEFLIYFQGNSAPDKSGLPSDRFSAERTGGSVSTLTIQRTQQEDSAVYLCASSPFTSGRAIHEQFFGPGTRLTVL.

The gene calls are TRBV4-2 and TRBJ1-4, with D possibly being TRBD1 (5 bases). The CDR3 totals 15 residues. Trimming took 4 bases from V and 8 from J, leaving 17 bases between them. The V gene's germline CDR1 is LGHNA and CDR2 YNFKEQ. The CDR3 coding sequence is TGTGCCAGCAGCCCACTGGTACTTTCAGGGGAAAAACTGTTTTTT. Translation: CASSPLVLSGEKLFF.

The genes are TRBV12-5 and TRBJ1-6; D is possibly TRBD1 (5 bases). V was clipped by 6 bases and J by 8 bases, with 11 bases between them. Germline-derived CDR1 and CDR2 are LGHNT and FRNRAP. The CDR3 totals 13 residues. Here the CDR3 reads CASGRGFDSPLHF. CDR3 DNA: TGTGCTAGTGGCCGGGGGTTTGATTCACCCCTCCACTTT. The full variable domain, completed using reference TRBV12-5 and TRBJ1-6, is DARVTQTPRHKVTEMGQEVTMRCQPILGHNTVFWYRQTMMQGLELLAYFRNRAPLDDSGMPKDRFSAEMPDATLATLKIQPSEPRDSAVYFCASGRGFDSPLHFGNGTRLTVT.

Remarks on this clone: One end of the junction is discordant with germline, which a read error may explain. This chain uses TRBV7-7 with TRBJ2-1; 7 bases are shared with TRBD2. CDR3 length equals 15 residues. Germline V CDR1 and CDR2: SSHAT, FNYEAQ (reference sequence). The CDR3: CASSLEGGSLHEQFF. In nucleotides, the CDR3 is TGTGCTAGCAGCTTAGAAGGCGGGAGTCTCCATGAGCAGTTCTTC.

This clone was found once. The chain carries TRBV25-1 and TRBJ1-2; perhaps TRBD1 as D (5 bases). V shed 6 bases and J shed 5 bases, with 19 bases lying between them. The germline V gene has CDR1 MGHDK and CDR2 SYGVNS. CDR3 length equals 15 residues. DNA of the CDR3: TGTGCCAGCAGCCCCGAATCGCGGGGGGATTATGGCTACACCTTC. This codes for CASSPESRGDYGYTF.

The J gene is TRBJ1-4, the V gene TRBV6-6; no firm D call. Germline CDR1 reads MNHNY; CDR2 reads SVGAGI (reference sequence). The CDR3 runs 15 residues. V lost 0 bases, J lost 5 bases, and 10 bases lay in between. CDR3 in amino acids: CASSYSRVPNEKLFF. The CDR3 nucleotides are TGTGCCAGCAGTTACTCGAGGGTCCCAAATGAAAAACTGTTTTTT.

This clone was recorded a few times. Relative to the germline gene, one junction end is altered; a read error may explain this. The chain is built from TRBV6-1 and TRBJ1-5; TRBD1 agrees at 7 bases. CDR1 is MNHNS and CDR2 is SASEGT in the germline V gene. The CDR3 runs 15 residues. CDR3 loop: CASASQGGRLQPQNF. In DNA, the CDR3 is TGTGCCAGCGCTAGCCAGGGGGGACGGTTGCAGCCCCAGAATTTT.

The chain has TRBV4-3 and TRBJ1-6; no reliable D call. Germline CDR1 LGHNA, CDR2 YSLEER. CDR3 length equals 15 residues. The V end lost 0 bases, the J end lost 10 bases, and 13 bases lay between the germline ends. CDR3 residues: CASSQDGKTRSPLHF. The CDR3 DNA is TGCGCCAGCAGCCAAGACGGGAAAACGCGATCACCCCTCCACTTT.

This chain connects TRBV27 to TRBJ1-2; possibly TRBD1 for D (5 bases). Trimming took off 5 bases at V and 5 bases at J, with 21 bases between the two ends. CDR3 size: 16 residues. Looked up from germline, CDR1 is MNHEY and CDR2 is SMNVEV (reference sequence). CDR3 residues: CASSATGGVEGYGYTF. The CDR3 DNA reads TGTGCCAGCAGTGCTACGGGGGGGGTAGAAGGATATGGCTACACCTTC.

The chain combines TRBV6-5 with TRBJ2-2; TRBD1 matches at 7 bases. Germline V lookup: CDR1 MNHEY, CDR2 SVGAGI. The J segment lost 4 bases and the V segment lost 4 bases, leaving 9 bases of the junction unmatched. This CDR3 is 16 amino acids long. The CDR3 sequence is CASSSPMTGTTGELFF. CDR3 bases: TGTGCCAGCAGTTCCCCCATGACAGGGACCACCGGGGAGCTGTTTTTT.

V gene TRBV27 combines with J gene TRBJ1-5, with D hard to call. The CDR3 consists of 14 residues. The V end lost 5 bases, the J end lost 2 bases, and 10 bases lay between the germline ends. The V gene's germline CDR1 is MNHEY and CDR2 SMNVEV (reference sequence). CDR3 sequence reads: CASSRARGNQPQHF. Here the CDR3 DNA reads TGTGCCAGCAGTCGAGCGCGGGGCAATCAGCCCCAGCATTTT.

The chain is built from TRBV7-2 and TRBJ1-1; D gene ambiguous. The germline CDR1 and CDR2 sequences are SGHTA and FQGNSA. This CDR3 contains 13 residues. V lost 3 bases and J lost 1, with 6 bases in between. The CDR3 DNA follows: TGTGCCAGCAGCTTTAACGGGAACACTGAAGCTTTCTTT. It is translated as CASSFNGNTEAFF.

The rearrangement joins TRBV4-1 to TRBJ1-5; TRBD1 might be the D (5 bases). The CDR3 covers 15 residues. From germline, CDR1 is MGHRA and CDR2 YSYEKL. V lost 1 base to trimming and J lost 7 bases, with 14 bases between them. CDR3 coding DNA: TGCGCCAGCAGCCAAGTGGAGGGGCAGCGACAGCCCCAGCATTTT. Its translation is CASSQVEGQRQPQHF.

This chain joins TRBV9 and TRBJ2-7; a possible D gene is TRBD2 (6 bases). With 3 bases removed from V and 2 bases from J, the gap between germline ends came to 12 bases. Germline V gene lookup returns CDR1 SGDLS and CDR2 YYNGEE. This CDR3 region has 14 residues. The CDR3 is CASSGQTGAYEQYF. CDR3 nucleotides: TGTGCCAGCAGCGGCCAGACGGGGGCCTACGAGCAGTACTTC.

This clone was seen once. The chain recombines TRBV6-1 with TRBJ1-1; a weak D match, TRBD1 (5 bases). Trimming removed 8 bases at V and 8 bases at J, with 12 bases between. The CDR3 is 11 amino acids. In germline, CDR1 is MNHNS, CDR2 SASEGT. CDR3 in DNA: TGTGCCAGCGCAGAACGGGGGGAAGCTTTCTTT. This translates into CASAERGEAFF.

This clone has just one count. The V call is TRBV6-5, the J call TRBJ2-5; D not certain. In germline, CDR1 is MNHEY, CDR2 SVGAGI. CDR3 size: 13 residues. V gave up 7 bases and J gave up 3 bases, with 12 bases separating them. The CDR3 sequence is CASTTGSKETQYF. CDR3 DNA: TGTGCCAGCACTACCGGGTCGAAAGAGACCCAGTACTTC.

In DNA, the CDR3 is TGTGCCAGCAGATATGACGTCGGGGTTTATGGCTACACCTTC. It specifies CASRYDVGVYGYTF. The V and J genes are TRBV6-5 and TRBJ1-2; no firm D call. Trimming took off 6 bases at V and 5 bases at J, with 16 bases between the two ends. Per the germline V gene, CDR1 is MNHEY and CDR2 is SVGAGI. This CDR3 is built from 14 residues.

About this clone: The junction differs from germline at one of its ends, possibly a read error. This chain links TRBV19 with TRBJ1-5, with a possible D match to TRBD1 (5 bases). Looked up from germline, CDR1 is LNHDA and CDR2 is SQIVND (reference sequence). CDR3 size: 15 residues. The DNA of the CDR3 is TGTGCCAGTAGCCTCGGGGGGATTAGCAATCAGCCCCAGAATTTT. Its translation is CASSLGGISNQPQNF.

This clone was picked up a small number of times. This CDR3 reads CASSTQGAGGNTIYF. The CDR3 coding sequence is TGTGCCAGCAGCACACAGGGGGCTGGGGGAAACACCATATATTTT. V is TRBV9 and J is TRBJ1-3; 9 bases map to TRBD1. Germline trimming cut 4 bases from V and 4 bases from J; bases unmatched to any gene: 6. Germline V lookup: CDR1 SGDLS, CDR2 YYNGEE. The CDR3 has 15 residues.

This chain joins TRBV28 and TRBJ1-4; 8 positions match TRBD1. This CDR3 spans 17 amino acids. Germline V lookup: CDR1 MDHEN, CDR2 SYDVKM. Losses at the gene ends were 7 bases for V and 0 bases for J; bases not matched to a gene: 10. The CDR3, as DNA: TGTGCCAGCACCACTCCGGGACAGGCCACAACTAATGAAAAACTGTTTTTT. It codes for CASTTPGQATTNEKLFF.

CDR3 sequence: CASSSFPGLAGVDTQYF. CDR3 nucleotides: TGTGCCAGCAGCTCTTTTCCGGGACTAGCGGGAGTAGATACGCAGTATTTT. The chain joins TRBV7-9 to TRBJ2-3; 14 bases align to TRBD2. The V segment lost 4 bases and the J segment 5 bases; nucleotides outside the gene matches: 8. The CDR3 is made up of 17 amino acids. The germline gives CDR1 SEHNR, CDR2 FQNEAQ (reference sequence).